This TCR beta chain stems from a study of T cells in Graves' hyperthyroidism and ophthalmopathy. Findings of the study overall: Ophthalmopathy was separated from stable hyperthyroidism by a 13 V-J model. Also found in blood were most expanded thyroid clonotypes above 0.001.

On the basis of clinical symptoms, serum thyroxine and TRAb, thyroid ultrasound and orbital computed tomography, diagnoses were made. CDR1 SNHLY and CDR2 FYNNEI come from the germline V gene. V shed 7 bases, J shed 6 bases, and the junction held 9 bases outside the gene matches. This CDR3 is 14 amino acids long. Many counts were recorded for this clonotype. Its cognate antigen is unknown. TCR beta CDR3 regions were amplified from RNA transcripts. The TCR CDR3 first-round RT-PCR relied on the HTBI primer set. TCRdb called the multiplex PCR reads again in MiXCR, with one record for every CDR3 protein. This repertoire shows 490,000 or so distinct CDR3 sequences, about 45% found once; its top ten account for about 45%.

This TCR came from an adult woman with Graves' disease, either hyperthyroidism or ophthalmopathy (not recorded which). The sequenced material came from peripheral blood or thyroid tissue (not recorded which). The rearrangement joins TRBV2 to TRBJ2-7, with 10 positions matching TRBD2. CDR3 sequence reads: CASTGDLAGVEQYF. In DNA, the CDR3 is TGTGCCAGCACCGGAGATCTAGCGGGAGTCGAGCAGTACTTC. Looking up the rest from reference TRBV2 and TRBJ2-7 gives the full variable domain: EPEVTQTPSHQVTQMGQEVILRCVPISNHLYFYWYRQILGQKVEFLVSFYNNEISEKSEIFDDQFSVERPDGSNFTLKIRSTKLEDSAMYFCASTGDLAGVEQYFGPGTRLTVT.